These T cell receptor beta chains were read from a single sample in a study of blood T cells in healthy people across ages. TCRdb used MiXCR to reprocess the 5' RACE reads, holding one entry per CDR3 protein. The repertoire holds about a million distinct CDR3 sequences, more than 30% seen once, with 13% in the top ten. The sequenced sample consisted of blood. All receptors come from a man younger than 35 in good health. The CDR3 runs from the conserved cysteine through the conserved F or W. D genes are given only for firm matches. The size entry is marked missing in some rows and otherwise reads once, few, many or a size class.

d_call	v_call	clone_size	j_call	cdr3_nt	cdr3_aa
NA	TRBV27	NA	TRBJ2-3	TGTGCCAGCAGTCTGTTGACAAGGGACAGCACAGATACGCAGTATTTT	CASSLLTRDSTDTQYF
NA	TRBV27	few	TRBJ1-1	TGTGCCAGCAGTTTCGGGACACCCGACACTGAAGCTTTCTTT	CASSFGTPDTEAFF
NA	TRBV7-2	NA	TRBJ2-7	TGTGCCAGCAGCTTATTCCTCGAGAGCGGATCCTCCTACGAGCAGTACTTC	CASSLFLESGSSYEQYF
NA	TRBV2	NA	TRBJ2-5	TGTGCCAGCAGGGTGGGCTGTCCTATCCAAGAGACCCAGTACTTC	CASRVGCPIQETQYF
NA	TRBV6-6	few	TRBJ2-1	TGTGCCAGCAGCCCGCAGGGCCGATCCAACAATGAGCAGTTCTTC	CASSPQGRSNNEQFF
NA	TRBV2	once	TRBJ1-4	TGTGCCAGCAGTGCCAGTGTCGGTAATGAAAAACTGTTTTTT	CASSASVGNEKLFF
NA	TRBV20-1	NA	TRBJ2-2	TGCAGTGCTAGCGCAGGGTGGACCGGGGAGCTGTTTTTT	CSASAGWTGELFF
NA	TRBV7-2	NA	TRBJ1-4	TGTGCCAGCAGCAAAAACGCAGGGGCAGGTACTAATGAAAAACTGTTTTTT	CASSKNAGAGTNEKLFF
NA	TRBV12-3/TRBV12-4	NA	TRBJ1-2	TGTGCCAGCAGTCCCCGGCAGGGGCGCCTTGGCTACACCTTC	CASSPRQGRLGYTF
NA	TRBV7-3	few	TRBJ1-1	TGTGCCAGCAGCTACAGCCCGATGAGCACTGAAGCTTTCTTT	CASSYSPMSTEAFF
NA	TRBV6-1	few	TRBJ2-5	TGTGCCAGCATAGGGGGGACCCAGTACTTC	CASIGGTQYF
NA	TRBV6-1	NA	TRBJ1-1	TGTGCCAGCAGTGAACGGGAAGCAGGTCTGAACACTGAAGCTTTCTTT	CASSEREAGLNTEAFF
NA	TRBV5-1	few	TRBJ1-1	TGCGCCAGCAGCTCCAGTAGGACTGAAGCTTTCTTT	CASSSSRTEAFF
NA	TRBV6-6	NA	TRBJ1-1	TGTGCCAGCACTAGCGGACAGTTAGATTCTGAAGCTTTCTTT	CASTSGQLDSEAFF
NA	TRBV14	once	TRBJ1-3	TGTGCCAGCAGCCGAATTCCCCAGGGAAAGGCGGGAAACACCATATATTTT	CASSRIPQGKAGNTIYF
TRBD1	TRBV5-1	NA	TRBJ2-7	TGCGCCAGCACGAATGCCCCGTCCGGGACAGCCTACAATGAGCAGTACTTC	CASTNAPSGTAYNEQYF
NA	TRBV19	NA	TRBJ1-1	TGTGCCAGTAGTATAGGTAGGGGGACCTCCAGGATCACTGAAGCTTTCTTT	CASSIGRGTSRITEAFF
TRBD1	TRBV18	NA	TRBJ2-5	TGTGCCAGCTCACCCCCACAGGGGGGCAATGAGCAGTACTTC	CASSPPQGGNEQYF
NA	TRBV7-2	few	TRBJ2-7	TGTGCCAGCAGCTTAGCTCTCGTAGCCTACGAGCAGTACTTC	CASSLALVAYEQYF
NA	TRBV20-1	many	TRBJ1-1	TGCAGTGCTAGAGAAGCCAGGGGGAACACTGAAGCTTTCTTT	CSAREARGNTEAFF
NA	TRBV28	NA	TRBJ1-1	TGTGCCAGCAGTTTTGGAGACCGGGCAGTAGCTTTCTTT	CASSFGDRAVAFF
NA	TRBV24-1	NA	TRBJ2-5	TGTGCCACCAGCGCCCCGGACCAAGAGACCCAGTACTTC	CATSAPDQETQYF
NA	TRBV29-1	NA	TRBJ1-2	TGCAGCGTTGAAGTCCCCACCGGGACACCCTATGGCTACACCTTC	CSVEVPTGTPYGYTF
TRBD1	TRBV27	few	TRBJ2-7	TGTGCCAGCAGTCGGCTGCCAGGGGGTAACTACGAGCAGTACTTC	CASSRLPGGNYEQYF
NA	TRBV7-6	few	TRBJ1-4	TGTGCCAGCAGCCAGCGCGCCGGATTGAATGAAAAACTGTTTTTT	CASSQRAGLNEKLFF
NA	TRBV10-3	many	TRBJ2-3	TGTGCCATCAGTGAGAACACCTACACAGATACGCAGTATTTT	CAISENTYTDTQYF
NA	TRBV7-2	NA	TRBJ1-2	TGTGCCAGCAGCTTCCGGGACCCATCTAACTATGGCTACACCTTC	CASSFRDPSNYGYTF
NA	TRBV29-1	NA	TRBJ2-1	TGCAGCGTTGATAGGGGGGCAGGCAATGAGCAGTTCTTC	CSVDRGAGNEQFF
NA	TRBV12-3/TRBV12-4	NA	TRBJ1-1	TGTGCCGGCAGTTCACAGGGCCCCAACACTGAAGCTTTCTTT	CAGSSQGPNTEAFF
NA	TRBV20-1	many	TRBJ2-3	TGCAGTGCTAGAGATGGCGGGACGGATCCACCAGATACGCAGTATTTT	CSARDGGTDPPDTQYF
TRBD2	TRBV20-1	many	TRBJ2-1	TGCAGTGCTGTGGGGGGGTCCTACAATGAGCAGTTCTTC	CSAVGGSYNEQFF
NA	TRBV12-3/TRBV12-4	few	TRBJ1-1	TGTGCCAGCAGTTTGGGAGGTCCCCCCATGAACACTGAAGCTTTCTTT	CASSLGGPPMNTEAFF
TRBD2	TRBV4-1	NA	TRBJ2-3	TGCGCCAGCAGCCAAGATAACGAACTAGCGGGGGTAGCAGATACGCAGTATTTT	CASSQDNELAGVADTQYF
TRBD1	TRBV4-2	NA	TRBJ2-5	TGTGCCAGCAGCCACTCGACAGGGGGCCAGGAGACCCAGTACTTC	CASSHSTGGQETQYF
NA	TRBV11-2	NA	TRBJ2-1	TGTGCCAGCAGCCTGTCCCTCCAGTCCTACGAGCAGTTCTTC	CASSLSLQSYEQFF
TRBD2	TRBV2	many	TRBJ2-1	TGTGCCAGCAGTGATGAACTAGCGGCTAATGAGCAGTTCTTC	CASSDELAANEQFF
TRBD1	TRBV29-1	few	TRBJ2-2	TGCAGCGTTGAGGAGACAGGGGACCTGTTTTTT	CSVEETGDLFF
NA	TRBV29-1	NA	TRBJ2-3	TGCAGCGTTGATCTGTTAACGGGAGATACGCAGTATTTT	CSVDLLTGDTQYF
NA	TRBV29-1	many	TRBJ2-3	TGCAGCGTGAGGGGGAGGAGCACAGATACGCAGTATTTT	CSVRGRSTDTQYF
NA	TRBV7-3	NA	TRBJ2-3	TGTGCCAGCAGCTTGGGACACGGGGCGGCAGATACGCAGTATTTT	CASSLGHGAADTQYF
TRBD1	TRBV6-1	NA	TRBJ1-5	TGTGCCAGCAGTGAGGACAGGGCTTCCCAGCCCCAGCATTTT	CASSEDRASQPQHF
TRBD1	TRBV4-3	NA	TRBJ2-3	TGCGCCAGCAGCCAAGCCGGGACAGGGACCCTAGGAGATACGCAGTATTTT	CASSQAGTGTLGDTQYF
NA	TRBV7-6	few	TRBJ1-4	TGTGCCAGCAGCTTTGGGGGAAGCACTAATGAAAAACTGTTTTTT	CASSFGGSTNEKLFF
NA	TRBV6-6	NA	TRBJ1-5	TGTGCCAGCAGTTACTCGCGGGGGGCTACTACTCAGCCCCAGCATTTT	CASSYSRGATTQPQHF
NA	TRBV6-5	few	TRBJ2-3	TGTGCCAGCAATAGGGGAGGTGGCACAGATACGCAGTATTTT	CASNRGGGTDTQYF
NA	TRBV5-1	NA	TRBJ1-1	TGCGCCAGCAGCCCCGAGACAGGCACTGAAGCTTTCTTT	CASSPETGTEAFF
TRBD2	TRBV27	NA	TRBJ2-1	TGTGCCAGCAGTTATATTGGGACTAGCGGGACACAAGAGCAGTTCTTC	CASSYIGTSGTQEQFF
NA	TRBV20-1	NA	TRBJ2-1	TGCAGTGCTAGAGATCTGGGGCGGGGGCCCTACAATGAGCAGTTCTTC	CSARDLGRGPYNEQFF
NA	TRBV27	many	TRBJ2-1	TGTGCCAGCAGTTTACAGGCAGGGACTTCTGTAGGCAATGAGCAGTTCTTC	CASSLQAGTSVGNEQFF
NA	TRBV6-6	NA	TRBJ2-2	TGTGCCAGCAGCCCGTGGGGCGCGAACACCGGGGAGCTGTTTTTT	CASSPWGANTGELFF
NA	TRBV19	NA	TRBJ1-1	TGTGCCAGTAGTATAAAGGGTTGGACTGAAGCTTTCTTT	CASSIKGWTEAFF
NA	TRBV4-1	once	TRBJ2-3	TGCGCCAGCAGCCACGTAGGCTTGTCGCCAGATACGCAGTATTTT	CASSHVGLSPDTQYF
TRBD1	TRBV12-3/TRBV12-4	NA	TRBJ2-5	TGTGCCAGCAGTTCCTACAGGGGCGAAAAGGGGACCCAGTACTTC	CASSSYRGEKGTQYF
NA	TRBV7-8	NA	TRBJ2-6	TGTGCCAGCAGCTTAGAGAGCAGCTCTGGGGCCAACGTCCTGACTTTC	CASSLESSSGANVLTF
NA	TRBV6-2/TRBV6-3	few	TRBJ1-2	TGTGCCAGCAGGGCCGACTATGGCTACACCTTC	CASRADYGYTF